This T cell receptor (beta chain) was retrieved from a study of shared clonotypes between healthy human individuals. Points from the study as a whole: The naive CD4 repertoires of a handful of donors were compared, and approximately 5% of clonotypes were shared.

This clone was counted only a few times. The antigen remains unidentified. The run depth of the assay was deep. Assay: immunoSEQ multiplex PCR; the TCRdb copy retains only in-frame clones and omits some. The data contain some 1 million clones, more than 60% of them singletons. Recent vaccinations or acute infections were absent in the healthy HIV-negative adult donors. The CDR3 is 14 residues long. This sequence originates from a man in his late teens or twenties in good health. The gene calls are TRBV21-1 and TRBJ2-7; TRBD1 is the table's D call and was not checked against the DNA. TRBV21-1 is assigned pseudogene status. The specimen was memory CD4+ T cells sorted from blood. Subset noted: CD45RA-negative fraction. CDR3 nucleotides: TGTGCCAGCAGCAGTTTCAGTGATTCCTACGAGCAGTACTTC. It is translated as CASSSFSDSYEQYF.